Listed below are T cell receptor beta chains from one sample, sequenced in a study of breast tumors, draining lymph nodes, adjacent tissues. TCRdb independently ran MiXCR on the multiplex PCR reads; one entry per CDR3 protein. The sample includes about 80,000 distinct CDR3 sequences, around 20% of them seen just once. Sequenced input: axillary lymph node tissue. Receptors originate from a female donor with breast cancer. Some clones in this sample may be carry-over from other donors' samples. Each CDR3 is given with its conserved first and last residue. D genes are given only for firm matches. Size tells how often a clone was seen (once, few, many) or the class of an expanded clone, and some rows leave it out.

TGTGCCAGCAAAAAAGTTCACAGGGGATTGTCCTACGAGCAGTACTTC CASKKVHRGLSYEQYF TRBV28 few TRBJ2-7 TRBD1
TGTGCCAGCAGTTATTTCGTAACGACTAGCGGGAGGACCCAAGATACGCAGTATTTT CASSYFVTTSGRTQDTQYF TRBV7-2 many TRBJ2-3 TRBD2
TGCGCCAGCAGCTTGCTGCCCGGATCTGGAAACACCATATATTTT CASSLLPGSGNTIYF TRBV5-1 many TRBJ1-3 NA
TGTGCCAGCAGCAGGGGGCCGGACACTGAAGCTTTCTTT CASSRGPDTEAFF TRBV5-4 NA TRBJ1-1 TRBD1
TGCGCCAGCAGCTTGAGACAGAGCAGCACAGACACGCGGTATTTT CASSLRQSSTDTRYF TRBV5-1 NA TRBJ2-3 NA
TGTGCCAGCAGTACTAGCGGGCGAGAGACCCAGTACTTC CASSTSGRETQYF TRBV2 NA TRBJ2-5 TRBD2
TGTGCCACCAGCAGAGATCCACAGGGCGAGCAGTACTTC CATSRDPQGEQYF TRBV15 many TRBJ2-7 NA
TGTGCCTGGAGCGTAGGGGGGATGACGACCCAGCACTTC CAWSVGGMTTQHF TRBV30 few TRBJ2-5 NA
TGTGCCAGCAGTGAATCGGTCCGAACTAGCACAGATACGCAGTATTTT CASSESVRTSTDTQYF TRBV2 many TRBJ2-3 NA
TGCGCCAGCAGCTGGGGAGCGGGAGGGGGGAGCGATGAGCAGTTCTTC CASSWGAGGGSDEQFF TRBV5-1 many TRBJ2-1 TRBD2
TGTGCCAGCAGCTTAGATAGAAGCGACACCGGGGAGCTGTTTTTT CASSLDRSDTGELFF TRBV11-3 few TRBJ2-2 NA
TGCGCCAGCAGCCCCGGGGTGAACACTGAAGCTTTCTTT CASSPGVNTEAFF TRBV4-3 NA TRBJ1-1 NA
TGCGCCAGCAGCTTGGCCGGGGGCCGTGGCACAGATACGCAGTATTTT CASSLAGGRGTDTQYF TRBV5-1 many TRBJ2-3 NA
TGTGCCAGCAGCTCACAGGGGAGCTCTGGAAACACCATATATTTT CASSSQGSSGNTIYF TRBV7-2 many TRBJ1-3 TRBD1
TGTGCTAGTGGTTTGCGGATCGGGGAGCAGTACTTC CASGLRIGEQYF TRBV12-5 many TRBJ2-7 NA
TGTGCCAGCAGCCGAGGGGAAGCCGGGGAGCTGTTTTTT CASSRGEAGELFF TRBV12-3/TRBV12-4 NA TRBJ2-2 NA
TGTGCCACCGGGTTAGCGGGAAGGAATGAGCAGTTCTTC CATGLAGRNEQFF TRBV24-1 many TRBJ2-1 TRBD2
TGCGCCAGCAGCTCCCTCGAGAGGAAACTATATGGCTACACCTTC CASSSLERKLYGYTF TRBV5-1 many TRBJ1-2 NA
TGTGCCAGTAGTATCGGGGGAGAGACCCAGTACTTC CASSIGGETQYF TRBV19 many TRBJ2-5 NA
TGTGCCAGTACCTTTCTTAACAGGGGCACCGGGGAGCTGTTTTTT CASTFLNRGTGELFF TRBV6-1 few TRBJ2-2 TRBD1
TGCGCCAGCAGCCCATCTCGAGGGCGACCCTACGAGCAGTACTTC CASSPSRGRPYEQYF TRBV4-3 many TRBJ2-7 NA
TGTGCCAGTAGTGGGACAGGGGGTCGTCAGCCCCAGCATTTT CASSGTGGRQPQHF TRBV19 many TRBJ1-5 TRBD1
TGCAGTGCTAGAGATATCAGAAAAGAGACCCAGTACTTC CSARDIRKETQYF TRBV20-1 many TRBJ2-5 NA
TGTGCCAGCAGTTCCACGGCTTACGGTACCAGGGGGCCAAAGACCCAGTACTTC CASSSTAYGTRGPKTQYF TRBV6-2/TRBV6-3 few TRBJ2-5 TRBD1
TGTGCCAGCAGTCTGGACAGCTCCAGGGTTGGAAACACCATATATTTT CASSLDSSRVGNTIYF TRBV6-5 many TRBJ1-3 NA
TGTGCCAGCAGCCCCGGGACAGGGGGCGGTCAGCCCCAGCATTTT CASSPGTGGGQPQHF TRBV6-5 many TRBJ1-5 TRBD1
TGTGCCAGCAGCTTAGACAGTCCCACACAGTTCTTC CASSLDSPTQFF TRBV7-9 many TRBJ2-1 NA
TGTGCCAGCAGCGAACAGGGGTGGGATACGCAGTATTTT CASSEQGWDTQYF TRBV13 medium-sized TRBJ2-3 TRBD1
TGTGCCAGCAGCTTACGGTTCGGCAATCAGCCCCAGCATTTT CASSLRFGNQPQHF TRBV7-2 many TRBJ1-5 NA
TGCGCCAGCAGCCCGGGGGGAGGCTCCACGTCAGAGACCCAGTACTTC CASSPGGGSTSETQYF TRBV5-1 few TRBJ2-5 TRBD2
TGTGCCAGCAGTCCCCGGGACCTATCCGTCACCCCTGAGCAGTTCTTC CASSPRDLSVTPEQFF TRBV27 few TRBJ2-1 NA
TGCAGTGCTAGAGTAGCGGGGATGACCTACGAGCAGTACTTC CSARVAGMTYEQYF TRBV20-1 many TRBJ2-7 TRBD2
TGTGCCAGCAGCCCGCGGATGTTACTTGGTAATTCACCCCTCCACTTT CASSPRMLLGNSPLHF TRBV7-2 many TRBJ1-6 NA
TGTGCCAGTAGTGCGGGACTAGCGGTTAACAATGAGCAGTTCTTC CASSAGLAVNNEQFF TRBV19 many TRBJ2-1 TRBD2
TGTGCCTGGAGTCTAGGGGGTGGGATTAATGAAAAACTGTTTTTT CAWSLGGGINEKLFF TRBV30 NA TRBJ1-4 NA
TGTGCCATCAGAGGGACGGAGTCAAATTCACCCCTCCACTTT CAIRGTESNSPLHF TRBV10-3 many TRBJ1-6 NA
TGTGCCAGCAGCTTAGCGACCACCTACGAGCAGTACTTC CASSLATTYEQYF TRBV7-2 many TRBJ2-7 NA
TGCGCCAGCAGCTTAATCTGGAATGAGCAGTTCTTC CASSLIWNEQFF TRBV5-1 many TRBJ2-1 NA
TGTGCCAGCAGCCCTCCGGACAGGGCACGCACAGATACGCAGTATTTT CASSPPDRARTDTQYF TRBV13 many TRBJ2-3 TRBD1
TGTACCAACAGCTTATGTTATAGCAATCAGCCCCAGCATTTT CTNSLCYSNQPQHF TRBV7-2 NA TRBJ1-5 NA
TGTGCCAGCAGCGTAGGCCCCGGGAACACAGATACGCAGTATTTT CASSVGPGNTDTQYF TRBV9 many TRBJ2-3 NA
TGTGCCATCAGTTGGGACAAAACACAAGAGACCCAGTACTTC CAISWDKTQETQYF TRBV10-3 NA TRBJ2-5 NA
TGCAGTGCACCTATAGCGGGAGGGCCCGATGAGCAGTTCTTC CSAPIAGGPDEQFF TRBV20-1 many TRBJ2-1 TRBD2
TGTGCCAGCAGTGTTATTAGCGGGAGGAGGATCGACAATGAGCAGTTCTTC CASSVISGRRIDNEQFF TRBV25-1 many TRBJ2-1 TRBD2
TGTGCCAGCAGTTCCACTAGCGGGAGTCGGAATGAGCAGTTCTTC CASSSTSGSRNEQFF TRBV25-1 many TRBJ2-1 TRBD2
TGTGCCTGGAGTGTACGGAACAATCAGCCCCAGCATTTT CAWSVRNNQPQHF TRBV30 NA TRBJ1-5 NA
TGTGCCAGCAGTTTATCGAGACTAGCGGGGATTAACTTC CASSLSRLAGINF TRBV27 NA TRBJ2-7 TRBD2
TGTGCCAGCAGCCGCAGTGGTGAAGATACGCAGTATTTT CASSRSGEDTQYF TRBV5-4 many TRBJ2-3 NA
TGTGCCAGCAGCACAAGACAGGGGATCGATGAGCAGTTCTTC CASSTRQGIDEQFF TRBV7-6 many TRBJ2-1 TRBD1
TGTGCCAGCAGCACCCCGGACAGAAACTACGAGCAGTACTTC CASSTPDRNYEQYF TRBV6-2/TRBV6-3 many TRBJ2-7 NA
TGTGCCAGCTCACTAGCGGGAGGGCGGGCGGAGACCCAGTACTTC CASSLAGGRAETQYF TRBV5-6 many TRBJ2-5 TRBD2
TGTGCCACCGAGGGACTAGCAGGAAACTACGAGCAGTACTTC CATEGLAGNYEQYF TRBV6-2/TRBV6-3 many TRBJ2-7 TRBD2
TGTGCCAGCAGCCGGAGAGCAACAGGGGGCGTAAATGAGCAGTTCTTC CASSRRATGGVNEQFF TRBV7-2 many TRBJ2-1 TRBD1
TGTGCCATCATCCTACGGGACAGGGTTACTGATGAGCAGTTCTTC CAIILRDRVTDEQFF TRBV2 many TRBJ2-1 TRBD1
TGTGCCAGCAGTTTAGGGACAGGTTTTGAAAAACTGTTTTTT CASSLGTGFEKLFF TRBV28 NA TRBJ1-4 TRBD1